The 19 T cell receptor beta chains given below trace back to one sample, sequenced in a study of PD-L1 blockade in urothelial cancer (dated by TCRdb to the late 2010s). Receptor libraries were prepared by the immunoSEQ multiplex PCR assay. TCRdb stores this immuneACCESS table with in-frame sequences only. Part of the clones is absent; in the studies checked, under half of the shortfall reflects unresolved V genes, and no reason is known for the rest. The sample contains under 25,000 clones, under 85% of them found a single time. The ten largest clones add up to 1.7% of the sample. Explained via the paper, the time point label denotes: peripheral blood 6 weeks after treatment start. Sequenced material: PBMCs, taken around atezolizumab (anti-PD-L1) treatment. Receptors were obtained from a man over 45 with urothelial cancer.

The rearrangement links TRBV30 to TRBJ2-1, with 9 bases that match TRBD2. Germline V gives CDR1 GTSNPN, CDR2 SVGIG (reference sequence). The CDR3 is 15 amino acids. With 1 base clipped from V and 8 bases from J, the junction kept 9 bases outside the gene matches. CDR3 residues: CAWSAGTSSSDEQFF. The CDR3 region has the DNA TGTGCCTGGAGTGCCGGGACTAGCTCTTCAGATGAGCAGTTCTTC. Full variable domain (outside the CDR3, taken from reference TRBV30 and TRBJ2-1): SQTIHQWPATLVQPVGSPLSLECTVEGTSNPNLYWYRQAAGRGLQLLFYSVGIGQISSEVPQNLSASRPQDRQFILSSKKLLLSDSGFYLCAWSAGTSSSDEQFFGPGTRLTVL.

The J gene is TRBJ2-5, the V gene TRBV5-1; 8 nucleotides agree with TRBD1. The CDR3 is 16 amino acids. J lost 5 bases, V lost 0 bases, and 9 bases had no gene match. The germline gives CDR1 SGHRS, CDR2 YFSETQ. The CDR3 sequence is CASSLDVRGRSETQYF. The CDR3 DNA sequence: TGCGCCAGCAGCTTGGATGTCAGGGGGCGCTCGGAGACCCAGTACTTC.

This clone rates as medium-sized. The chain links TRBV27 to TRBJ2-1; D is ambiguous. Germline loops: CDR1 MNHEY, CDR2 SMNVEV (reference sequence). Trimming cost V 8 bases and J 3 bases, with 17 bases left between them. This CDR3 comprises 15 residues. The chain's CDR3 is CASAVGVLGYNEQFF. The CDR3 coding sequence is TGTGCCAGCGCGGTAGGTGTCTTGGGCTACAATGAGCAGTTCTTC.

This chain uses TRBV5-4 with TRBJ2-1; a weak D match, TRBD1 (5 bases). V lost 4 bases and J 0 bases, leaving 14 bases between the germline ends. The CDR3 is made up of 16 amino acids. CDR1 is SGHNT, CDR2 YYREEE, per germline (reference sequence). The CDR3 DNA reads TGTGCCAGCAGCCCGTCCCACAGGAGCTCCTACAATGAGCAGTTCTTC. Amino acids: CASSPSHRSSYNEQFF. Based on the CDR3 plus reference TRBV5-4 and TRBJ2-1, the full variable domain is ETGVTQSPTHLIKTRGQQVTLRCSSQSGHNTVSWYQQALGQGPQFIFQYYREEENGRGNFPPRFSGLQFPNYSSELNVNALELDDSALYLCASSPSHRSSYNEQFFGPGTRLTVL.

The V gene is TRBV29-1, the J gene TRBJ1-5, with D possibly matching TRBD1 (5 bases). Germline V gene data show CDR1 as SQVTM and CDR2 as ANQGSEA. This CDR3 has 14 residues. Trimming took off 6 bases at V and 4 bases at J, with 16 bases between the two ends. CDR3 amino acids: CSVAPTDPNQPQHF. The CDR3 region has the DNA TGCAGCGTAGCGCCGACAGATCCTAATCAGCCCCAGCATTTT.

The chain carries TRBV7-9 and TRBJ1-1; 9 nucleotides match TRBD1. This CDR3 region has 16 residues. The ends lost 2 bases at V and 5 bases at J; junction bases unmatched: 9. Germline V gene lookup returns CDR1 SEHNR and CDR2 FQNEAQ (reference sequence). The CDR3 bases are TGTGCCAGCAGCTTACCGGACAGGGGTTTATGGACTGAAGCTTTCTTT. This gives the protein CASSLPDRGLWTEAFF.

This clone has a single count. The chain employs TRBV11-2 and TRBJ2-7; no definite D call. Trimming stripped 0 bases from V and 3 bases from J, with 9 bases between. Germline CDR1 SGHAT, CDR2 FQNNGV. The CDR3 is 14 residues long. The CDR3 nucleotides read TGTGCCAGCAGCTTAGATCTCAGGATCTACGAGCAGTACGTC. It is translated as CASSLDLRIYEQYV.

The chain carries TRBV5-5 and TRBJ2-2; TRBD1 matches 9 bases. The CDR3 totals 17 residues. Germline V gives CDR1 SGHKS, CDR2 YYEKEE (reference sequence). The ends lost 9 bases at V and 0 bases at J; junction bases unmatched: 12. The chain's CDR3 is CATTHGTGGPNTGELFF. CDR3 nucleotide sequence: TGTGCCACCACTCACGGAACAGGGGGCCCGAACACCGGGGAGCTGTTTTTT.

The chain combines TRBV27 with TRBJ2-3; D not resolved. The CDR3 length is 15 residues. The germline gives CDR1 MNHEY, CDR2 SMNVEV (reference sequence). V lost 6 bases and J lost 0, with 13 bases in between. Here the CDR3 reads CASRQTAFSTDTQYF. The CDR3 bases are TGTGCCAGCAGACAAACAGCTTTTAGCACAGATACGCAGTATTTT.

The chain joins TRBV6-1 to TRBJ1-6; D perhaps matches TRBD1 (5 bases). CDR3 length: 15 amino acids. The germline gives CDR1 MNHNS, CDR2 SASEGT. V dropped 5 bases and J dropped 7 bases, with 15 bases sitting between them. The DNA for the CDR3 is TGTGCCAGCAGTAACACCGACAGCACAAATTCACCCCTCCACTTT. Residues: CASSNTDSTNSPLHF.

V gene TRBV25-1 combines with J gene TRBJ2-7; TRBD2 is a possible D gene (6 bases). Trimming left V 4 bases short and J 6 bases short, with 22 bases between. The CDR3 totals 16 residues. Germline V gene sequence: CDR1 MGHDK, CDR2 SYGVNS. The DNA of the CDR3 is TGTGCCAGCAGTGCAAGTAGCGGCTTGACGTTCTGCGAGCAGTACGTC. Translated: CASSASSGLTFCEQYV.

This sequence joins TRBV29-1 and TRBJ1-2; 9 bases fit TRBD1. V was clipped by 5 bases and J by 6 bases; unmatched bases: 7. Germline V lookup: CDR1 SQVTM, CDR2 ANQGSEA. This CDR3 comprises 13 residues. The CDR3 nucleotides are TGCAGCGTTCTACCGGGACAGGGAGATGGCTACACCTTC. Its protein is CSVLPGQGDGYTF.

This clone has only one observation. The chain couples TRBV4-1 to TRBJ2-5; TRBD1 is a possible D gene (6 bases). From germline, CDR1 is MGHRA and CDR2 YSYEKL. The CDR3 runs 17 residues. V lost 1 base, J lost 2 bases, and 17 bases lay in between. The CDR3 region has the DNA TGCGCCAGCAGCCAAGGACAGGCAAACCTTCTACAAGAGACCCAGTACTTC. It translates to CASSQGQANLLQETQYF.

V gene TRBV7-9 combines with J gene TRBJ2-6, with no clear D. The CDR3 is made up of 15 amino acids. The V gene's germline CDR1 is SEHNR and CDR2 FQNEAQ (reference sequence). The V and J ends lost 1 base and 0 bases respectively, with 4 bases between them. The CDR3 DNA is TGTGCCAGCAGCTTAGGAGGCTCTGGGGCCAACGTCCTGACTTTC. Its translation is CASSLGGSGANVLTF.

This clone was counted a single time. The rearrangement uses TRBV7-3 and TRBJ1-1, with D unresolved. Germline-derived CDR1 and CDR2 are SGHTA and FQGTGA. Trimming stripped 2 bases from V and 0 bases from J, with 7 bases between. The CDR3 has 14 residues. In DNA, the CDR3 is TGTGCCAGCAGCTTAGGAGGGATGAACACTGAAGCTTTCTTT. Its translation: CASSLGGMNTEAFF.

V and J are TRBV12-5 and TRBJ1-1; D is unclear. Trimming stripped 0 bases from V and 0 bases from J, with 23 bases between. Germline V gene data show CDR1 as LGHNT and CDR2 as FRNRAP. The CDR3 is made up of 20 amino acids. CDR3 nucleotides: TGTGCTAGTGGTTTGGTACGGGAAGGTTTTGCAGATCGGATGAACACTGAAGCTTTCTTT. Translating gives CASGLVREGFADRMNTEAFF.

V and J are TRBV6-6 and TRBJ1-4; a weak D match, TRBD1 (5 bases). V lost 6 bases and J 4 bases, leaving 12 bases between the germline ends. Germline lookup yields CDR1 MNHNY and CDR2 SVGAGI (reference sequence). The CDR3 sequence is 14 residues long. The CDR3 nucleotides are TGTGCCAGCAGGCTTCAGGGAGGTAATGAAAAACTGTTTTTT. It yields the protein CASRLQGGNEKLFF.

The J gene is TRBJ2-5, the V gene TRBV29-1; 14 bases are a match to TRBD2. V was pared by 5 bases and J by 2 bases, with 4 bases of the junction left unmatched. CDR1 SQVTM and CDR2 ANQGSEA come from the germline V gene. The length of the CDR3 is 15 residues. The CDR3 nucleotides are TGCAGCGTTTGGACTAGCGGGGGGACTCAAGAGACCCAGTACTTC. Its protein product is CSVWTSGGTQETQYF.

This clone was seen a single time. The chain uses TRBV10-3 and TRBJ2-2; 8 nucleotides agree with TRBD2. The V segment lost 3 bases and the J segment 7 bases; nucleotides outside the gene matches: 4. Germline V gene sequence: CDR1 ENHRY, CDR2 SYGVKD. The CDR3 consists of 14 residues. CDR3 region: CAISEAGGGGELFF. In DNA, the CDR3 is TGTGCCATCAGTGAAGCCGGGGGGGGCGGGGAGCTGTTTTTT.